This TCR beta chain was recovered during a study of memory CD4+ T cells and cytomegalovirus serostatus. About the research overall: Healthy Belgian adult donors included nine or ten CMV-positive and about two dozen CMV-negative people.

Study results and caveats: The CMV-associated TCR signature appears largely within the CD4+ memory repertoire.

Single viable CD3+CD4+CD8-CD45RO+ cells were sorted as the memory CD4+ T cells. Total CD4+ T cells were enriched by CD4 positive selection. In its sample, this clone was seen a few times. Its target is not known. The sample holds other DNA sequences that translate to the same CDR3. The CDR3 is made up of 15 amino acids. Deletions cut 1 base from V and 2 bases from J, with 12 bases between. CDR1 is SNHLY and CDR2 is FYNNEI in the germline V gene. In the authors' workflow: After removing out-of-frame reads, around 2,100,000 distinct TCRbeta sequences remained. Assay used: immunoSEQ multiplex PCR; TCRdb lists only in-frame clones, some missing. For V, J and clone size, that table is used; D and trimming come from the DNA. The sample carries over 65,000 clones, about 76% recorded once.

The V and J genes are TRBV2 and TRBJ2-7, with D possibly TRBD2 on 6 matching bases. The origin of this receptor is an adult in good health and CMV-seropositive. Sample: memory CD4+ T cells from blood. The CDR3 spells CASSEGRGPTYEQYF. The CDR3 DNA is TGTGCCAGCAGTGAAGGGCGGGGACCAACCTACGAGCAGTACTTC. Full variable domain (rest looked up from reference TRBV2 and TRBJ2-7): EPEVTQTPSHQVTQMGQEVILRCVPISNHLYFYWYRQILGQKVEFLVSFYNNEISEKSEIFDDQFSVERPDGSNFTLKIRSTKLEDSAMYFCASSEGRGPTYEQYFGPGTRLTVT.